This T cell receptor (beta chain) was captured in a study of blood T cell repertoires in COVID-19. Looking at the study overall: Whether acute or convalescent, the COVID-19 samples came from the United States, Italy and Spain.

This CDR3 has 14 residues. V was trimmed by 2 bases and J by 2 bases, leaving 9 bases between them. Germline CDR1 WSHSY, CDR2 SAAADI. Assay: immunoSEQ multiplex PCR; the TCRdb copy retains only in-frame clones and omits some. Altogether around 250,000 clones are present, about 88% being singletons, with the ten largest covering roughly 1.6%. This clone was picked up one time. The source is a woman between 50 and 59 years old who had recovered from COVID-19. The sequencing sample was made of PBMCs or T cells enriched from blood (not recorded which). The genes are TRBV10-2 and TRBJ1-2, with D possibly TRBD1 on 5 matching bases. The CDR3 sequence is CASSEDPGNYGYTF. DNA for the CDR3: TGCGCCAGCAGTGAGGATCCAGGGAACTATGGCTACACCTTC.